What follows describes a single T cell receptor (beta chain). Its antigen is currently unknown. TCRdb keeps only in-frame clones here, not all; method: immunoSEQ multiplex PCR. The data show 150,000 to 200,000 clones, over 60% seen once. This entry comes from a study of cytotoxic CD8 clonotypes in ibrutinib-treated CLL. Study as a whole: Complete response was seen in 2 patients and partial in approximately 24; around twelve progressed and roughly 14 stayed remitted after a median roughly 65 months. Response sampling took place at median approximately eleven months of treatment, range 6 to 36.

Trimming left V 6 bases short and J 8 bases short, with 13 bases between. The germline gives CDR1 MDHEN, CDR2 SYDVKM. The CDR3 loop spans 13 amino acids. Study observations and caveats: Public clonotypes were rare and shrank or held steady on treatment. The study sampled sustained-remission and progressing patients at different times.

The chain recombines TRBV28 with TRBJ1-4, with unresolved D. This TCR was recovered from a human donor with chronic lymphocytic leukemia. The sample was PBMCs, taken after 24 months of ibrutinib treatment. The CDR3 sequence is CASSSGPPEKLFF. CDR3 nucleotide sequence: TGTGCCAGCAGCAGCGGGCCCCCAGAAAAACTGTTTTTT.